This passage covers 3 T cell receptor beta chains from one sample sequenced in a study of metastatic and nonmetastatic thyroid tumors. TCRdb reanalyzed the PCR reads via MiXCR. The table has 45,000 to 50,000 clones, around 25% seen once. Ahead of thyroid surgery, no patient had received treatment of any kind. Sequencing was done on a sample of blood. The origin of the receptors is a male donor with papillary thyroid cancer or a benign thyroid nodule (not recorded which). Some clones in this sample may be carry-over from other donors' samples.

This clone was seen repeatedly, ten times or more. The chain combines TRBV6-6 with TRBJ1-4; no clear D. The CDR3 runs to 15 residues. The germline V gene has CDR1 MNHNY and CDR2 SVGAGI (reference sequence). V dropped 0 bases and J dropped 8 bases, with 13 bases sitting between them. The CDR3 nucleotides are TGTGCCAGCAGTTACTCGAATGGATACCGAGAAAAACTGTTTTTT. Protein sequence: CASSYSNGYREKLFF.

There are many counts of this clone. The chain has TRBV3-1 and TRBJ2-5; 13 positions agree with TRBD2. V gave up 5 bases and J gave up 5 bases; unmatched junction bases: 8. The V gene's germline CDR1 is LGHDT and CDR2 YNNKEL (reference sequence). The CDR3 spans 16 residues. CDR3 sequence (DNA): TGTGCCAGCAGCTGGGGACTAGCGGGAACGGGGGAGACCCAGTACTTC. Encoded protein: CASSWGLAGTGETQYF.

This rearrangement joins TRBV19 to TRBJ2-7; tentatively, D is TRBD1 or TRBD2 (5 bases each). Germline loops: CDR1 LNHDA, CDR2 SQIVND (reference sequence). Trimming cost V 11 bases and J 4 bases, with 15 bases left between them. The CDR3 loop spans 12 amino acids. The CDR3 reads CAARGSGYEQYF. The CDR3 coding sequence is TGTGCCGCCCGGGGCTCCGGGTACGAGCAGTACTTC.